This TCR beta chain came from a study of CD4 and CD8 cells across lung adenocarcinoma regions. TCRdb recomputed calls from the PCR reads with MiXCR, one row per CDR3 protein. This sample yields more than 15,000 distinct CDR3 sequences, of which roughly 46% are seen a single time; roughly a fifth belongs to the top ten. To note about this clonotype: The junction and the germline gene differ at one end; a read error may be behind it.

The CDR3 length is 13 residues. The V gene's germline CDR1 is WNHNN and CDR2 SYGVQD (reference sequence). The chain links TRBV10-1 to TRBJ2-3; unclear D gene. The origin of this receptor is a male donor with lung adenocarcinoma. The CD4 and CD8 labels of this study may be unreliable. Sequences were obtained from CD4+ T cells from the margin of a lung tumor. The CDR3 sequence: CASSEGAKDTQYF. The CDR3 nucleotides are TGCGCCAGCAGTGAGGGAGCCAAAGACACTCAGTACTTT.